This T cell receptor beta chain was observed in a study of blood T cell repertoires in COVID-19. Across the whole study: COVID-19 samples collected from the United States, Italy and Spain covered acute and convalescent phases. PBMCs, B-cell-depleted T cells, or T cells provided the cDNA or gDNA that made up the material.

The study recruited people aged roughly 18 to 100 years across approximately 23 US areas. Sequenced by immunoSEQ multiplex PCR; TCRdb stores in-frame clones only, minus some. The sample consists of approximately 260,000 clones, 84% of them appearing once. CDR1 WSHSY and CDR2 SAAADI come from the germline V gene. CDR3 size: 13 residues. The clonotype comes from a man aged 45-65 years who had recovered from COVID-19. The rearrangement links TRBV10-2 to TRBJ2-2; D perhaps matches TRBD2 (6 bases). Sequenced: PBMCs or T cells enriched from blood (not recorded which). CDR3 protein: CAATRGATGELFF. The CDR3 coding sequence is TGCGCAGCCACCCGCGGGGCCACCGGGGAGCTGTTTTTT.